The clone carrying this T cell receptor beta chain was seen a few times. What it binds is unknown. This sample's time point: patch test 1, 2 weeks after DPC sensitization. The treatment is: therapeutic diphenylcyclopropenone sensitization with weekly scalp DPC. Blood was drawn before each patch test was applied. The study extracted total RNA from unfractionated whole blood. The data are from a study of human T cells and chemical hapten exposure. Whole-study results and caveats: Versus controls, expanded TCRs had significantly more large CDR3 similarity clusters. Among TCRs, those above 1 in 1000 frequency were unaffected by DPC sensitization.

The CDR3 loop spans 14 amino acids. Trimming pared 5 bases from V and 5 bases from J, leaving 12 bases between. Per germline, CDR1 SGHAT and CDR2 FQNNGV. TCRdb re-derived calls from the RACE reads in MiXCR, one entry per CDR3 protein. Of more than 70,000 distinct CDR3 sequences listed, about 10% are singletons. The source is an older woman with alopecia areata. Some clones in this sample may be carry-over from other donors' samples. The sample in question was whole blood, obtained in connection with sensitization to the hapten diphenylcyclopropenone (DPC). The V gene is TRBV11-2, the J gene TRBJ1-4; D remains unclear. The CDR3 region is CASSPPRQNEKLFF. The CDR3 DNA reads TGTGCCAGCAGCCCCCCCAGGCAGAATGAAAAACTGTTTTTT.